This T cell receptor (beta chain) is from a study of control samples from healthy donors and cancer patients. Sequencing was performed with immunoSEQ multiplex PCR; in TCRdb, only in-frame clones are kept and a portion is missing. The sample includes about 28,000 clones, 91% seen only once; the top ten take more than 10%. CDR3 length equals 15 residues. The V gene lost 2 bases and the J gene lost 4 bases, with 12 bases spanning the gap. Germline V gives CDR1 WSHSY, CDR2 SAAADI. The rearrangement uses TRBV10-2 and TRBJ1-5; D is perhaps TRBD1 (5 bases). The sample taken for sequencing was PBMCs. The clonotype was recovered from a man in his fifties or sixties with lung cancer. The CDR3 nucleotides read TGCGCCAGCAGTGAGACGGGGGTGGAGAATCAGCCCCAGCATTTT. As protein: CASSETGVENQPQHF.